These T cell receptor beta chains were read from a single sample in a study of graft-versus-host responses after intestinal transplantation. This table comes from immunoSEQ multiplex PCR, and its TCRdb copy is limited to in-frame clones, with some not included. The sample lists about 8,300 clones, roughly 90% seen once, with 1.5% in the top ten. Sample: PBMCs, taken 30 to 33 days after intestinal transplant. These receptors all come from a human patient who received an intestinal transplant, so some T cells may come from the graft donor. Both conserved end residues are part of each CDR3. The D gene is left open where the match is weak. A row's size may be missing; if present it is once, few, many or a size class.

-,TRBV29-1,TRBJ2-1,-,CSDLQYNEQFF,TGCAGCGACCTCCAGTACAATGAGCAGTTCTTC
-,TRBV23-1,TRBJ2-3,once,CASSQSLLLSTDTQYF,TGCGCCAGCAGTCAATCGCTACTTCTTAGCACAGATACGCAGTATTTT
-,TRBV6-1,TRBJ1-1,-,CASGWGDRPTEAFF,TGTGCCAGCGGGTGGGGGGACCGCCCCACTGAAGCTTTCTTT
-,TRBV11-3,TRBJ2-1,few,CASRRRQHTYNEQFF,TGTGCCAGCAGGCGTAGACAACACACCTACAATGAGCAGTTCTTC
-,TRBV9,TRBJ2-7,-,CASSVGQGTYEQYF,TGTGCCAGCAGCGTAGGGCAGGGGACCTACGAGCAGTACTTC
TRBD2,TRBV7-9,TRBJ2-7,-,CASSPFWRGAAYEQYF,TGTGCCAGCAGCCCCTTTTGGCGGGGGGCCGCCTACGAGCAGTACTTC
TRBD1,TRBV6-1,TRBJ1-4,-,CASTRQGREKLFF,TGTGCCAGCACCAGACAGGGACGCGAAAAACTGTTTTTT
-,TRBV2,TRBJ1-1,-,CASSEALVANTEAFF,TGTGCCAGCAGTGAAGCGCTTGTGGCGAACACTGAAGCTTTCTTT
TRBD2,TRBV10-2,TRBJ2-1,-,CASGSSSGGPYNEQFF,TGCGCCAGCGGTTCGTCTAGCGGGGGGCCGTACAATGAGCAGTTCTTC
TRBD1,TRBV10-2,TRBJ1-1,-,CASRTGGNTEAFF,TGCGCCAGCAGGACAGGGGGGAACACTGAAGCTTTCTTT
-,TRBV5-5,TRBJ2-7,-,CASSLEAPGPGDYEQYF,TGTGCCAGCAGCTTGGAAGCCCCGGGACCGGGGGACTACGAGCAGTACTTC
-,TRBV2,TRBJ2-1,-,CASRISTSLGYNEQFF,TGTGCCAGCAGGATATCGACTAGTTTGGGCTACAATGAGCAGTTCTTC
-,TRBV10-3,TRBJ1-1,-,CAISNTGTGGTEAFF,TGTGCCATCAGCAACACCGGGACGGGGGGGACTGAAGCTTTCTTT
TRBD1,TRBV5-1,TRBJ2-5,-,CASSSRTGGIGDQYF,TGCGCCAGCAGCTCCCGGACAGGGGGAATAGGAGACCAGTACTTC
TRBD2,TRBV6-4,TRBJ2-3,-,CASSTTSGGTDTQYF,TGTGCCAGCAGTACGACTAGCGGGGGCACAGATACGCAGTATTTT
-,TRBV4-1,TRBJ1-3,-,CASSHPSSGGTSGNTIYF,TGCGCCAGCAGCCACCCCTCCAGCGGGGGGACTTCGGGAAACACCATATATTTT
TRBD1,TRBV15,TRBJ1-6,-,CATSHDRDNSPLHF,TGTGCCACCAGCCACGACAGGGATAATTCACCCCTCCACTTT